This entry lists 8 T cell receptor beta chains sequenced from one sample in a study of early T cells in non-severe SARS-CoV-2 infection. TCRdb re-analysed the 5' RACE reads in MiXCR, keeping a single row per CDR3 protein. The data show more than 65,000 distinct CDR3 sequences, with 4% to 6% seen just once and roughly 3.7% held by the top ten. The source material was whole blood, sampled at baseline. All receptors derive from an adult who was a healthcare worker with PCR-confirmed SARS-CoV-2 infection or an uninfected control (not recorded which). The donor label of this sample is uncertain.

The gene calls are TRBV2 and TRBJ1-5, with D unresolved. The germline V gene has CDR1 SNHLY and CDR2 FYNNEI. The CDR3 loop spans 13 amino acids. Trimming left V 7 bases short and J 0 bases short, with 7 bases between. The CDR3 DNA follows: TGTGCCAGCAACGGGGATAGCAATCAGCCCCAGCATTTT. It codes for CASNGDSNQPQHF.

The chain has TRBV29-1 and TRBJ2-1; 8 nucleotides match TRBD1. Germline trimming cut 4 bases from V and 9 bases from J; bases unmatched to any gene: 2. The CDR3 is 11 residues long. Per germline, CDR1 SQVTM and CDR2 ANQGSEA. The CDR3 DNA reads TGCAGCGTTGGTCAGGGGGCTGAGCAGTTCTTC. Its protein is CSVGQGAEQFF.

This clonotype was counted ten times or more. The chain is built from TRBV4-1 and TRBJ2-5, with TRBD2 identical over 9 bases. With V trimmed by 7 bases and J by 4 bases, 19 bases remained unmatched. The germline gives CDR1 MGHRA, CDR2 YSYEKL. The CDR3 covers 18 residues. CDR3 sequence: CASTNLVERGDSRETQYF. The CDR3 bases are TGCGCCAGCACCAATTTGGTAGAGCGGGGGGACTCCAGAGAGACCCAGTACTTC.

This clonotype came up many times. The CDR3 spells CSASRRVSYNEQFF. CDR3 bases: TGCAGTGCTAGTAGACGGGTTTCCTACAATGAGCAGTTCTTC. The V and J genes are TRBV20-1 and TRBJ2-1; D is unresolved. The germline V gene has CDR1 DFQATT and CDR2 SNEGSKA (reference sequence). V lost 3 bases, J lost 1 base, and 10 bases lay in between. This CDR3 has 14 residues.

The V gene is TRBV18, the J gene TRBJ1-3; a weak D match, TRBD1 (5 bases). In germline, CDR1 is KGHSH, CDR2 LQKENI. Trimming shortened V by 2 bases and J by 3 bases, and 14 bases separated the two germline ends. The CDR3 totals 16 residues. The CDR3 region has the DNA TGTGCCAGCTCACCAGCCCGGGGCCTCGGTGGAAACACCATATATTTT. Its translation: CASSPARGLGGNTIYF.

This clonotype was seen at least ten times. V usage is TRBV12-3 or TRBV12-4 and J usage is TRBJ1-5; 12 bases fit TRBD1. The length of the CDR3 is 16 residues. Losses at the gene ends were 6 bases for V and 6 bases for J; bases not matched to a gene: 9. CDR3 sequence reads: CASRASGTGGSQPQHF. CDR3 sequence (DNA): TGTGCCAGCAGAGCCTCCGGGACAGGGGGCAGTCAGCCCCAGCATTTT.

This clonotype was observed once. The V call is TRBV3-1, the J call TRBJ2-2, with D uncertain. Germline CDR1 LGHDT, CDR2 YNNKEL (reference sequence). V was pared by 0 bases and J by 7 bases, with 9 bases between. This CDR3 is 14 amino acids long. The CDR3 DNA is TGTGCCAGCAGCCAAGACTTGTATGGCGGGGAGCTGTTTTTT. Translation: CASSQDLYGGELFF.

This clonotype was detected a few times. This rearrangement joins TRBV12-3 or TRBV12-4 to TRBJ1-2; 8 bases are shared with TRBD1. The trim removed 7 bases at V and 8 bases at J, leaving 6 bases unmatched. The CDR3 sequence is 12 residues long. The DNA for the CDR3 is TGTGCCAGCACTCAGGGGGCGGGCGGCTACACCTTC. Residues: CASTQGAGGYTF.